Listed here are 10 T cell receptor beta chains from one sample, sequenced in a study of OX40 agonist ivuxolimab in advanced cancers. The protocol was immunoSEQ multiplex PCR, while the TCRdb copy is restricted to in-frame clones and leaves out a portion. This repertoire shows tens of thousands of clones, 84% found once; its top ten account for around 0.44%. The input for sequencing was CD4+ or CD8+ T cells sorted from blood, taken in a trial of the OX40 agonist ivuxolimab. All receptors derive from an adult with an advanced solid tumor such as melanoma, head and neck, liver or kidney cancer.

J is TRBJ2-5 and V is TRBV7-2; 13 nucleotides agree with TRBD2. The CDR3 contains 18 residues. The germline gives CDR1 SGHTA, CDR2 FQGNSA. V lost 3 bases, J lost 5 bases, and 12 bases stayed unmatched. CDR3 amino acids: CASSFKYGLAGVGETQYF. In nucleotides, the CDR3 is TGTGCCAGCAGCTTCAAATACGGACTAGCGGGAGTGGGTGAGACCCAGTACTTC.

The chain carries TRBV5-1 and TRBJ2-1; 9 bases match TRBD2. The V and J ends lost 1 base and 8 bases, in that order; junction bases with no gene match: 4. The CDR3 has 14 amino acids. CDR1 and CDR2 (germline): SGHRS, YFSETQ. CDR3 sequence reads: CASSLLAGADEQFF. DNA for the CDR3: TGCGCCAGCAGCTTGTTAGCGGGGGCGGATGAGCAGTTCTTC.

This clone has just one count. The chain has TRBV19 and TRBJ2-3; a possible D gene is TRBD2 (5 bases). The V gene's germline CDR1 is LNHDA and CDR2 SQIVND (reference sequence). The CDR3 is 13 residues long. V gave up 3 bases and J gave up 4 bases, with 8 bases separating them. In DNA form, the CDR3 reads TGTGCCAGTAGTATCCTAGCAGCAGATACGCAGTATTTT. It specifies CASSILAADTQYF.

The chain couples TRBV4-1 to TRBJ2-7, with 14 bases lining up with TRBD2. V was clipped by 6 bases and J by 4 bases; unmatched bases: 8. Germline-derived CDR1 and CDR2 are MGHRA and YSYEKL. CDR3 length equals 16 residues. The CDR3 loop reads CASSPGTSGGLYEQYF. The CDR3 DNA reads as TGCGCCAGCAGTCCGGGGACTAGCGGGGGACTTTACGAGCAGTACTTC.

This chain's CDR3 is CAWSVVAGTQYF. CDR3 nucleotide sequence: TGTGCCTGGAGTGTAGTTGCGGGTACGCAGTATTTT. The chain links TRBV30 to TRBJ2-3; perhaps TRBD2 as D (5 bases). The CDR3 is 12 amino acids. V dropped 0 bases and J dropped 8 bases, with 9 bases sitting between them. Germline CDR1 and CDR2: GTSNPN and SVGIG (reference sequence).

This clone was detected only a few times. This chain links TRBV2 with TRBJ1-3, with 7 nucleotides matching TRBD1. The CDR3 totals 13 residues. CDR1 SNHLY and CDR2 FYNNEI come from the germline V gene. The V segment lost 9 bases and the J segment 4 bases; nucleotides outside the gene matches: 6. CDR3 protein: CASLGQRGNTIYF. The CDR3 DNA reads as TGTGCCAGTCTGGGACAGCGCGGAAACACCATATATTTT.

The chain combines TRBV2 with TRBJ1-1; D ambiguous. This CDR3 is 12 amino acids long. Trimming shortened V by 2 bases and J by 5 bases, and 6 bases separated the two germline ends. CDR1 and CDR2 (germline): SNHLY, FYNNEI. The CDR3 DNA follows: TGTGCCAGCAGTGAAAGACAAACTGAAGCTTTCTTT. This encodes CASSERQTEAFF.

V usage is TRBV14 and J usage is TRBJ1-1; the D is unclear. The CDR3 is 15 amino acids. V dropped 1 base and J dropped 3 bases, with 12 bases sitting between them. From germline, CDR1 is SGHDN and CDR2 FVKESK. CDR3 region: CASSQGKFRDTEAFF. DNA of the CDR3: TGTGCCAGCAGCCAAGGGAAGTTTCGGGACACTGAAGCTTTCTTT.

V usage is TRBV7-8 and J usage is TRBJ2-7, with unresolved D. CDR1 and CDR2 from the germline V gene are SGHVS and FQNEAQ. The CDR3 contains 12 residues. The ends were cut back, 0 bases at V and 4 bases at J, with 4 bases in the middle. The DNA of the CDR3 is TGTGCCAGCAGCTTAGCGCAATACGAGCAGTACTTC. Protein sequence: CASSLAQYEQYF.

The rearrangement links TRBV27 to TRBJ2-6; D unclear. CDR3 size: 16 residues. The ends were cut back, 5 bases at V and 0 bases at J, with 11 bases in the middle. Germline V CDR1 and CDR2: MNHEY, SMNVEV (reference sequence). The CDR3: CASSPPDRSGANVLTF. In DNA, the CDR3 is TGTGCCAGCAGTCCCCCGGACCGCTCTGGGGCCAACGTCCTGACTTTC.